This T cell receptor (beta chain) was retrieved from a study of T-cell reconstitution after alpha-beta-depleted transplantation in children listed by TCRdb under 2016. Regarding the research as a whole: The study quantitatively tracked T-cell immune reconstitution after TCRalphabeta/CD19-depleted allogeneic hematopoietic cell transplantation in children using TCR repertoire profiling.

Counted from cysteine to phenylalanine, this CDR3 has 13 amino acids. Only CDR3 DNA is held: 39 bases, read in frame from base 1. A distance of 16 bases separates the germline ends of V and J, which lose 6 bases and 8 bases respectively. The library relied on PCR. These reads were obtained on an Illumina HiSeq 2500. To normalize quantification of the TCRbeta repertoire, the TCR libraries were built with molecular barcoding that relied on unique molecular identifiers. TCRdb trimmed the raw reads at Q25, called clones with MiXCR and kept productive beta chains. Rows with a matching CDR3 protein are joined into one entry that keeps the most common DNA and genes. Recorded for this sample are around 480,000 distinct CDR3 sequences; about 30% of them occurred a single time. The ten largest clones capture 2% to 2.5% of the sample. This clonotype was observed a few times. The antigen it binds to is not known. No much larger clonotype is one base removed from it; base qualities were not supplied.

This receptor was taken from a human donor who donated a stem cell graft to a child with aplastic anemia. The rearranged chain carries TRBV12-3 or TRBV12-4 and TRBJ1-2; the D gene assignment is ambiguous. The sequencing used PBMCs from the stem cell graft donor, collected from the stem cell graft. CDR3 protein: CASSLMNRAGYTF. The sequence in DNA is TGTGCCAGCAGCTTAATGAATCGGGCAGGCTACACCTTC.